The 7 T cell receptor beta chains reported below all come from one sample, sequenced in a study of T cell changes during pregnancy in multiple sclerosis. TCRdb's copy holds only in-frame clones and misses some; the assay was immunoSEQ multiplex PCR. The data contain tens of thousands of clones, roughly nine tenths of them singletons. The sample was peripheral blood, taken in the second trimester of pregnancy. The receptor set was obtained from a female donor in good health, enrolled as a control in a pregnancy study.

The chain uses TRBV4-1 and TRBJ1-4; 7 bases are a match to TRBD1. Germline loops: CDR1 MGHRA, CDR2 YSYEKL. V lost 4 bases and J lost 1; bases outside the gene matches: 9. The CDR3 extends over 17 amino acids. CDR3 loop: CASSLAGTVRTNEKLFF. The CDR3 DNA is TGCGCCAGCAGCCTAGCCGGGACAGTTAGAACTAATGAAAAACTGTTTTTT.

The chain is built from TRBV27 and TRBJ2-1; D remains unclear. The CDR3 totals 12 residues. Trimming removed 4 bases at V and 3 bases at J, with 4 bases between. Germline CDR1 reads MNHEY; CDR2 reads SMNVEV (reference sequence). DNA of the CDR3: TGTGCCAGCAGTTCTATCTACAATGAGCAGTTCTTC. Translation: CASSSIYNEQFF.

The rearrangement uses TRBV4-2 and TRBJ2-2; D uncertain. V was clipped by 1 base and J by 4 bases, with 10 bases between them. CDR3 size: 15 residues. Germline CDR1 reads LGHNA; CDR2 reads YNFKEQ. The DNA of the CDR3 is TGTGCCAGCAGCCAAGGTGCTAGTATCACCGGGGAGCTGTTTTTT. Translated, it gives CASSQGASITGELFF.

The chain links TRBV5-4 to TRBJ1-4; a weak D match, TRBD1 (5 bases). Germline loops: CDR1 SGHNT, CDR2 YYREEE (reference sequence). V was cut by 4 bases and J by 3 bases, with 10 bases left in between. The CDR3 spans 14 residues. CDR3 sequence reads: CASSHSGANEKLFF. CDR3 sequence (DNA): TGTGCCAGCAGCCATTCGGGGGCTAATGAAAAACTGTTTTTT.

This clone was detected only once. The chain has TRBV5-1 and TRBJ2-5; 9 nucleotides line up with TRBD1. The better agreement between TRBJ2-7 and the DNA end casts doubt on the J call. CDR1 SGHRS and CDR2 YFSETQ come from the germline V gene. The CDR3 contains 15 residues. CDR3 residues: CASSYGTGTSYEQYF. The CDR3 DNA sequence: TGCGCCAGCAGCTATGGGACAGGGACTTCCTACGAGCAGTACTTC.

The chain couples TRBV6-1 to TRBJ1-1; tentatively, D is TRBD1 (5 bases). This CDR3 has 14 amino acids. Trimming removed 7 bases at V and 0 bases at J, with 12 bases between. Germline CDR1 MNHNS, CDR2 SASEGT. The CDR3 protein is CASNPRQLNTEAFF. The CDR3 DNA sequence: TGTGCCAGCAACCCCAGACAGTTGAACACTGAAGCTTTCTTT.

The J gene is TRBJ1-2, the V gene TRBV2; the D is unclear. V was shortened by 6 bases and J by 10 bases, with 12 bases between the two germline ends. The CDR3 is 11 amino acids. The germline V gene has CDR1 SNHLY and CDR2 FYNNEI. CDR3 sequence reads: CASRLGNIYTF. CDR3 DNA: TGTGCCAGCAGACTAGGGAATATCTACACCTTC.